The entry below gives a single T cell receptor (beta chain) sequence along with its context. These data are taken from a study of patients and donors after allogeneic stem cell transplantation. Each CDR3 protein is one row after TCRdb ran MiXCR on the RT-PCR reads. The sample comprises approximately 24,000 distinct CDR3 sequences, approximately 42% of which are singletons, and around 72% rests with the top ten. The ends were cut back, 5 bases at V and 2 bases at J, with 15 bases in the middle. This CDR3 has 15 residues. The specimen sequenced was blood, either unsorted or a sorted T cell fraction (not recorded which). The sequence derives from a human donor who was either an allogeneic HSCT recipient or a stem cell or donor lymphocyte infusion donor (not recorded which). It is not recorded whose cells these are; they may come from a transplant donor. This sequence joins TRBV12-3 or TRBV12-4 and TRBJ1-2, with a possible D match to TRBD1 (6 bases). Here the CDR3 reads CASSTRGGRNYGYTF. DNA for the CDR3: TGTGCCAGCAGTACCCGCGGGGGCAGAAACTATGGCTACACCTTC.